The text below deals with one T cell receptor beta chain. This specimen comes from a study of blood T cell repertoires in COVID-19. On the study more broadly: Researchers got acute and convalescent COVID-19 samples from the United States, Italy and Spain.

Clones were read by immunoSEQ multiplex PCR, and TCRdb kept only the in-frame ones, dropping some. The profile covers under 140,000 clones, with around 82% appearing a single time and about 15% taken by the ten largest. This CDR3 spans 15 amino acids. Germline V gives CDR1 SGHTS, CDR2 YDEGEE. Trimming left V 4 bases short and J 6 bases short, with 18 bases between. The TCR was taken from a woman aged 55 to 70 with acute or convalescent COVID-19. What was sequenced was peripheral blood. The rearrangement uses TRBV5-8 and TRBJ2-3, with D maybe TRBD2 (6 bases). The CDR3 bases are TGTGCCAGCAGCGCCGGGACTGCCCCCGGCGATACGCAGTATTTT. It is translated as CASSAGTAPGDTQYF.